A selection of T cell receptor beta chains follows, all from one sample in a study of neurological immune-mediated disorders. TCRdb reprocessed the 5' RACE reads via MiXCR and lists one record per CDR3 protein. The sample carries tens of thousands of distinct CDR3 sequences, roughly 2.6% recorded once. Sequencing input: PBMCs. The origin of the receptors is a woman aged 30 to 39 with multiple sclerosis. Each CDR3 is given with its conserved first and last residue. The D gene is left open where the match is weak. Not every row has a clone size; where given, it reads once, few, many or a size class.

TRBJ1-2 TRBD1 many TRBV24-1 CATSDSGQGMGGYTF TGTGCCACCAGTGATTCGGGACAGGGGATGGGAGGCTACACCTTC
TRBJ2-1 NA many TRBV29-1 CSVAGSPKGYNEQFF TGCAGCGTCGCCGGCAGCCCAAAGGGCTACAATGAGCAGTTCTTC
TRBJ2-6 TRBD1 many TRBV10-3 CAIAGDRGAGANVLTF TGTGCCATCGCTGGGGACAGGGGAGCTGGGGCCAACGTCCTGACTTTC
TRBJ2-3 NA many TRBV2 CASTRETDTQYF TGTGCCAGCACAAGGGAAACAGATACGCAGTATTTT
TRBJ2-3 TRBD2 few TRBV5-1 CASSSLTSGDTDTQYF TGCGCCAGCAGCTCTTTGACTAGCGGAGACACAGATACGCAGTATTTT
TRBJ2-3 TRBD2 many TRBV20-1 CSAVAGGTSTDTQYF TGCAGTGCTGTTGCGGGAGGTACTAGCACAGATACGCAGTATTTT
TRBJ1-2 NA many TRBV7-2 CASSLAPKGYGYTF TGTGCCAGCAGCTTGGCCCCGAAGGGCTATGGCTACACCTTC
TRBJ2-7 NA many TRBV6-6 CASSYSTYEQYF TGTGCCAGCAGTTACTCGACTTACGAGCAGTACTTC
TRBJ2-2 TRBD1 many TRBV7-2 CASSPSRGQGYTGELFF TGTGCCAGCAGCCCTAGCCGGGGACAGGGGTACACCGGGGAGCTGTTTTTT
TRBJ2-7 NA many TRBV5-5 CASSRAQVGSYEQYF TGTGCCAGCAGCAGGGCTCAGGTAGGCTCCTACGAGCAGTACTTC
TRBJ2-7 NA many TRBV6-5 CASSYRSSYEQYF TGTGCCAGCAGTTACCGGAGCTCCTACGAGCAGTACTTC
TRBJ1-1 TRBD1 many TRBV20-1 CSARGDREAFF TGCAGTGCTAGAGGGGACAGGGAAGCTTTCTTT
TRBJ1-4 NA many TRBV6-1 CASGDGFEKLFF TGTGCCAGCGGAGACGGGTTCGAAAAACTGTTTTTT
TRBJ1-5 NA many TRBV7-2 CASSLRGGGNQPQHF TGTGCCAGCAGCTTAAGGGGGGGCGGCAATCAGCCCCAGCATTTT
TRBJ2-7 TRBD1 many TRBV4-3 CASSQGTGVYEQYF TGCGCCAGCAGCCAAGGTACAGGGGTCTACGAGCAGTACTTC
TRBJ1-3 NA many TRBV4-2 CASGGTDTLGNTIYF TGTGCCAGCGGGGGGACTGACACTCTGGGAAACACCATATATTTT
TRBJ2-3 TRBD2 many TRBV20-1 CSASGTSGDTQYF TGCAGTGCTTCCGGGACTAGCGGAGATACGCAGTATTTT
TRBJ2-1 NA many TRBV6-1 CASSDQPYNEQFF TGTGCCAGCAGTGACCAGCCATACAATGAGCAGTTCTTC
TRBJ2-7 NA many TRBV20-1 CSASGISEQYF TGCAGTGCTAGCGGGATATCCGAGCAGTACTTC
TRBJ2-1 NA many TRBV7-2 CASSLRTFRGPAYNEQFF TGTGCCAGCAGCTTACGTACGTTCCGGGGGCCTGCTTACAATGAGCAGTTCTTC
TRBJ2-7 NA many TRBV3-1 CATALGSSYEQYF TGTGCCACCGCGCTCGGGTCTTCCTACGAGCAGTACTTC
TRBJ2-5 NA many TRBV20-1 CSASGASQETQYF TGCAGTGCCTCGGGGGCTAGTCAAGAGACCCAGTACTTC
TRBJ2-7 NA many TRBV5-1 CASSLVAAEQYF TGCGCCAGCAGCTTGGTTGCCGCCGAGCAGTACTTC
TRBJ2-1 NA few TRBV20-1 CSAGTPREQFF TGCAGTGCCGGTACCCCACGTGAGCAGTTCTTC
TRBJ2-1 NA many TRBV7-6 CASSPSRSLAYNEQFF TGTGCCAGCAGCCCCAGCCGGAGTCTCGCCTACAATGAGCAGTTCTTC
TRBJ2-5 NA many TRBV20-1 CSVRTIETQYF TGCAGTGTTCGGACTATTGAGACCCAGTACTTC
TRBJ1-1 NA many TRBV24-1 CATRDNLLGTEAFF TGTGCCACCAGGGATAACCTTCTTGGGACTGAAGCTTTCTTT
TRBJ2-7 NA many TRBV5-4 CASSLDINGGKYF TGTGCCAGCAGCTTAGATATCAACGGTGGGAAGTACTTC
TRBJ1-2 NA NA TRBV10-3 CAISPGLYGYTF TGTGCCATCAGCCCAGGGCTCTATGGCTACACCTTC
TRBJ2-7 TRBD1 many TRBV6-1 CHSGQGSYEQYF TGTCACTCAGGACAGGGATCCTACGAGCAGTACTTC
TRBJ2-5 NA many TRBV15 CATSRGGTPSEQETQYF TGTGCCACCAGCAGAGGAGGGACTCCCAGTGAACAAGAGACCCAGTACTTC
TRBJ2-1 TRBD2 many TRBV5-1 CASSLALAGGIDEQFF TGCGCCAGCAGCTTGGCACTAGCGGGAGGGATTGATGAGCAGTTCTTC
TRBJ2-6 NA many TRBV4-2 CASSQDLGSGANVLTF TGTGCCAGCAGCCAAGATCTAGGATCTGGGGCCAACGTCCTGACTTTC
TRBJ2-2 TRBD2 many TRBV20-1 CSAPLAGVATGELFF TGCAGTGCTCCCCTAGCGGGAGTCGCCACCGGGGAGCTGTTTTTT
TRBJ2-3 TRBD2 many TRBV5-1 CASSAVLAGGDTQYF TGCGCCAGCAGCGCGGTCCTAGCGGGAGGAGATACGCAGTATTTT
TRBJ2-7 TRBD2 many TRBV5-1 CASSLAAGLAGDYEQYF TGCGCCAGCAGCTTGGCCGCGGGGCTAGCGGGGGACTACGAGCAGTACTTC
TRBJ2-7 TRBD2 many TRBV20-1 CSARGELAGGFYEQYF TGCAGTGCTAGAGGGGAACTAGCGGGAGGGTTTTACGAGCAGTACTTC
TRBJ2-7 TRBD1 many TRBV27 CASSLSGTGVHEQYF TGTGCCAGCAGTTTATCCGGGACAGGGGTCCACGAGCAGTACTTC
TRBJ2-7 NA many TRBV6-6 CASSYSDPESEQYF TGTGCCAGCAGTTACTCGGACCCCGAAAGCGAGCAGTACTTC
TRBJ2-3 NA many TRBV7-2 CASRPGTVRTDTQYF TGTGCCAGCAGGCCGGGCACGGTCCGCACAGATACGCAGTATTTT
TRBJ2-7 TRBD1 NA TRBV6-2/TRBV6-3 CASGNRGFQYEQYF TGTGCCAGCGGCAACAGGGGCTTCCAGTACGAGCAGTACTTC
TRBJ2-1 TRBD2 many TRBV20-1 CSASPGTSGSLDEQFF TGCAGTGCTAGTCCTGGGACTAGCGGGAGTTTAGATGAGCAGTTCTTC
TRBJ1-3 TRBD1 many TRBV5-1 CASSLGQPGLAIYF TGCGCCAGCAGTTTGGGACAGCCCGGTCTGGCCATATATTTT
TRBJ1-5 NA many TRBV7-2 CASSLWTGYSNQPQHF TGTGCCAGCAGCTTGTGGACGGGTTATAGCAATCAGCCCCAGCATTTT
TRBJ2-7 NA many TRBV12-3/TRBV12-4 CASSLATDEQYF TGTGCCAGCAGTCTGGCGACGGACGAGCAGTACTTC
TRBJ1-5 NA many TRBV29-1 CSVDGGGGSNQPQHF TGCAGCGTTGACGGAGGAGGTGGGAGCAATCAGCCCCAGCATTTT
TRBJ2-1 NA many TRBV3-1 CASSQEAEQFF TGTGCCAGCAGCCAAGAGGCTGAGCAGTTCTTC
TRBJ2-5 NA many TRBV6-5 CASSYSNRQETQYF TGTGCCAGCAGTTACTCAAACAGACAAGAGACCCAGTACTTC
TRBJ2-7 TRBD2 many TRBV7-9 CASSFSGSGAYEQYF TGTGCCAGCAGCTTCAGCGGGAGTGGCGCCTACGAGCAGTACTTC
TRBJ2-5 TRBD1 many TRBV20-1 CSARGQGIETQYF TGCAGTGCTAGGGGACAGGGGATAGAGACCCAGTACTTC
TRBJ1-1 NA many TRBV7-2 CASSLGDDTEAFF TGTGCCAGCAGCTTAGGGGATGACACTGAAGCTTTCTTT
TRBJ2-1 NA many TRBV20-1 CSAFPGDNEQFF TGCAGTGCTTTCCCGGGTGACAATGAGCAGTTCTTC
TRBJ2-1 NA many TRBV20-1 CSARDIIQNSYNEQFF TGCAGTGCTAGAGATATTATCCAGAATTCCTACAATGAGCAGTTCTTC
TRBJ1-6 TRBD1 many TRBV7-2 CASSLAAGQGSPLHF TGTGCCAGCAGCTTAGCGGCGGGACAGGGGTCACCCCTCCACTTT
TRBJ2-1 NA many TRBV20-1 CSARVFRRYNEQFF TGCAGTGCTAGAGTCTTCCGCCGCTACAATGAGCAGTTCTTC
TRBJ1-1 TRBD1 many TRBV14 CASSVRDRGTLNTEAFF TGTGCCAGCAGCGTCCGGGACAGGGGTACGTTGAACACTGAAGCTTTCTTT
TRBJ2-3 NA NA TRBV7-9 CTSSFTDTQYF TGTACCAGCAGCTTTACAGATACGCAGTATTTT
TRBJ1-6 NA many TRBV7-8 CASSPLTGPSSRPPLHF TGTGCCAGCAGCCCCCTGACCGGGCCGTCGAGCAGGCCACCCCTCCACTTT
TRBJ2-7 NA many TRBV12-3/TRBV12-4 CASSLSGDYEQYF TGTGCCAGCAGTTTATCAGGGGACTACGAGCAGTACTTC